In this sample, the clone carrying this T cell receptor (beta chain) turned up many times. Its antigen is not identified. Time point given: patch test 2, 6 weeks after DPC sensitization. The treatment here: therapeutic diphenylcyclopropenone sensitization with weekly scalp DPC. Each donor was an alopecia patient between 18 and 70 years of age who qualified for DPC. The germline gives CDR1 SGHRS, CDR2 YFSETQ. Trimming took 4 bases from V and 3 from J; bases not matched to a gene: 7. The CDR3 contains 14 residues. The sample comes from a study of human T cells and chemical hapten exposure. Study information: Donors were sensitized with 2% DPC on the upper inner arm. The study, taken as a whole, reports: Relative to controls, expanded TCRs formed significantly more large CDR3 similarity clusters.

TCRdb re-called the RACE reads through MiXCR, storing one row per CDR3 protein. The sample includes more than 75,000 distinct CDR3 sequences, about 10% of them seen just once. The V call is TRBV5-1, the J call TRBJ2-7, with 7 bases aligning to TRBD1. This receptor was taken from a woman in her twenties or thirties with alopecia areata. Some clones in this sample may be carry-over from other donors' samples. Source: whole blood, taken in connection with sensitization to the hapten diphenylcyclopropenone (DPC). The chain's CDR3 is CASSPADRIYEQYF. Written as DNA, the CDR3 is TGCGCCAGCAGCCCGGCGGACAGGATCTACGAGCAGTACTTC.